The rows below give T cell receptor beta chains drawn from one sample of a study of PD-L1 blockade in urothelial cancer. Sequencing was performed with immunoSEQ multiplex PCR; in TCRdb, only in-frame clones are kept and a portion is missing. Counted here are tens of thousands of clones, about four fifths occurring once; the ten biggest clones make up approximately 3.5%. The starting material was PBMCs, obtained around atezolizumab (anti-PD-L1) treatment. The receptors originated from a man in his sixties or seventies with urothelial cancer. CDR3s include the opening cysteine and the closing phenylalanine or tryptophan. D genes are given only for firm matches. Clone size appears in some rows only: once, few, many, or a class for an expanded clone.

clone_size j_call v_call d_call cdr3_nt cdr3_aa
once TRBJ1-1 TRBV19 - TGTGCCAGTAGTATGGCCGGCAGGCTGGGCACTGAAGCTTTCTTT CASSMAGRLGTEAFF
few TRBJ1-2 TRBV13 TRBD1 TGTGCCAGCAGCCTCCGGGACAGGGGCTTCTATGGCTACACCTTC CASSLRDRGFYGYTF
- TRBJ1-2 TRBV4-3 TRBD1 TGCGCCAGCAGCCACCGACAGGGGAACTATGGCTACACCTTC CASSHRQGNYGYTF
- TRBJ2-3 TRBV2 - TGTGCCAGCAGTGAGGTTTCCGGGGGAGAGCAGTATTTT CASSEVSGGEQYF
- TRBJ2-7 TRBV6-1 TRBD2 TGTGCCAGCAGTGAGCGGGAGGGGATCTACGAGCAGTACTTC CASSEREGIYEQYF
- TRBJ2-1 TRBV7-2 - TGTGCCAGCAGACCCTTTACAGGGAGCGATGAGCAGTTCTTC CASRPFTGSDEQFF
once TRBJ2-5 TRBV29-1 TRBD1 TGCAGCGCTAACAGGGGTCCAGAGACCCAGTACTTC CSANRGPETQYF
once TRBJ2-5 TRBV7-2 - TGTGCCAGCAGCTTAGGACCCGGAAAGGGGCAACAAGAGACCCAGTACTTC CASSLGPGKGQQETQYF
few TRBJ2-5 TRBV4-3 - TGCGCCAGCAGCCGTAAGGGGGGGGATCAAGAGACCCAGTACTTC CASSRKGGDQETQYF
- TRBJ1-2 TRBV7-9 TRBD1 TGTGCCAGCAGCTACCAGACAGGGTTCACGGGCTACACCTTC CASSYQTGFTGYTF
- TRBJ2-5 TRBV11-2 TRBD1 TGTGCCAGCACCTCCGGGACAGGGATAAACATCCAAGAGACCCAGTACTTC CASTSGTGINIQETQYF
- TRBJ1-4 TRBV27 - TGTGCCAGCAGTTTATACGCCCACAGTTCTACTAATGAAAAACTGTTTTTT CASSLYAHSSTNEKLFF
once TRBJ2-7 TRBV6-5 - TGTGCCAGCATTTCTGCCGACAGCTACGAGCAGTACTTC CASISADSYEQYF
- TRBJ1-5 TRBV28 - TGTGCCAGCAGTTTCCGGGGGGTCGGGCATCAGCCCCAGCATTTT CASSFRGVGHQPQHF
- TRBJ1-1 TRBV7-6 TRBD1 TGTGCCAGCAGCCGGGACAGGAACACTGAAGCTTTCTTT CASSRDRNTEAFF
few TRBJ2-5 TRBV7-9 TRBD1 TGTGCCAGCAGCACTTTACCGGGACAGCCACGGGAGACCCAGTACTTC CASSTLPGQPRETQYF
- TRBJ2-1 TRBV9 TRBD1 TGTGCCAGCAGCGTAGGGGACAGGGGTGCAGATGAGCAGTTCTTC CASSVGDRGADEQFF